Listed below are T cell receptor beta chains from one sample, sequenced in a study of beta chain features in type 1 diabetes. Repertoires were generated with immunoSEQ multiplex PCR, while TCRdb's copy carries only in-frame clones and drops some. The sample lists hundreds of thousands of clones; roughly 31% were seen once. The sample was naive CD4+ T cells from blood. These receptors were taken from a man between 18 and 35 years old in good health. Each CDR3 is given with its conserved first and last residue. A D gene is named only where the DNA matches it firmly. Clone size is given for some rows only: seen once, a few or many times, or a class if the clone is expanded.

J gene,clone size,V gene,D gene,CDR3 DNA,CDR3 protein
TRBJ2-1,-,TRBV29-1,-,TGCAGCGGCAGGACGAGCTCCTACAATGAGCAGTTCTTC,CSGRTSSYNEQFF
TRBJ1-4,-,TRBV30,-,TGTGCCTGGAGTGTGAGGCGGAGTAATGAAAAACTGTTTTTT,CAWSVRRSNEKLFF
TRBJ1-2,-,TRBV30,-,TGTGCCTGGAGCCTCAGGGGCTACTATGGCTACACCTTC,CAWSLRGYYGYTF
TRBJ2-5,-,TRBV30,-,TGTGCCTGGGGGGTGACGGAGACCCAGTACTTC,CAWGVTETQYF
TRBJ2-3,few,TRBV7-9,-,TGTGCCAGCAGCCCGGACAGAACAGATACGCAGTATTTT,CASSPDRTDTQYF
TRBJ2-1,-,TRBV28,-,TGTGCCAGCAGTGGCGACAGGATTCAGCGTTCCTACAATGAGCAGTTCTTC,CASSGDRIQRSYNEQFF
TRBJ2-7,few,TRBV29-1,-,TGCAGCGTTGGGCAGGGGGGCTACGAGCAGTACTTC,CSVGQGGYEQYF
TRBJ2-1,few,TRBV9,TRBD2,TGTGCCAGCAGCCCCCTGAGCGGGAGGGCCTTCAATGAGCAGTTCTTC,CASSPLSGRAFNEQFF
TRBJ2-1,-,TRBV7-9,TRBD2,TGTGCCAGCAGCCTTTGGGTAGCGGGAGACAACAATGAGCAGTTCTTC,CASSLWVAGDNNEQFF
TRBJ2-1,-,TRBV30,TRBD2,TGTGCCTGGAGTGAGCAGGGACTAGCGGACCATGAGCAGTTCTTC,CAWSEQGLADHEQFF
TRBJ2-7,-,TRBV5-6,-,TGTGCCAGCAGCTTGGGGTACGAGCAGTACTTC,CASSLGYEQYF
TRBJ2-1,few,TRBV7-3,TRBD2,TGTGCCAGCAGCTTAAATGGACTAGCGGGAGCTAAAGTGTTCTTC,CASSLNGLAGAKVFF
TRBJ2-1,-,TRBV7-6,-,TGTGCCAGCAGCTTAGCGCCGAGTCCTCCAGGAGGGCAGTTCTTC,CASSLAPSPPGGQFF
TRBJ2-3,-,TRBV4-1,-,TGCGCCAGCAGCCAGGTCCGGGACTCCTACGGGTTAACGGATACGCAGTATTTT,CASSQVRDSYGLTDTQYF
TRBJ2-7,few,TRBV30,-,TGTGCCTGGAGTCTGAATTGGGCCGAGCAGTACTTC,CAWSLNWAEQYF
TRBJ2-3,few,TRBV19,-,TGTGCCAGTAGTATAGATCGGGTTGGTGGTACGCAGTATTTT,CASSIDRVGGTQYF
TRBJ1-2,-,TRBV30,TRBD1,TGTGCCTGGAGTGCCTTAGTCCGGACAGGGGGCTCTGGCTACACCTTC,CAWSALVRTGGSGYTF
TRBJ2-7,-,TRBV28,-,TGTGCCAGCAGTTCCAGGAGTCAGGAGCAGTACTTC,CASSSRSQEQYF
TRBJ1-2,-,TRBV30,-,TGTGCCTGGTTGGATGGCTACACCTTC,CAWLDGYTF
TRBJ2-7,-,TRBV7-9,TRBD1,TGTGCCAGCAGCTCCCGACAGGGCCACGAGCAGTACTTC,CASSSRQGHEQYF
TRBJ2-1,few,TRBV29-1,-,TGCAGCGGATTAGTGGATGAGCAGTTCTTC,CSGLVDEQFF
TRBJ2-1,-,TRBV30,-,TGTGCCTGGAGTGTAGCCCGTCCCTACAATGAGCAGTTCTTC,CAWSVARPYNEQFF
TRBJ2-1,few,TRBV7-8,TRBD2,TGTGCCAGCAGCCCCGGCAGGACTAGCGACTACAATGAGCAGTTCTTC,CASSPGRTSDYNEQFF
TRBJ2-3,few,TRBV15,-,TGTGCCACCAGTTCCCCGAGGGCGGTGGGACTCGATACGCAGTATTTT,CATSSPRAVGLDTQYF
TRBJ2-5,few,TRBV9,TRBD1,TGTGCCAGCAGCCCCCGACAGGGGAGAGAGACCCAGTACTTC,CASSPRQGRETQYF
TRBJ2-1,-,TRBV30,TRBD2,TGTGCTGGGACGGTAAGACTAGCGGGAGTTGAGCAGTTCTTC,CAGTVRLAGVEQFF
TRBJ2-3,few,TRBV5-6,-,TGTGCCAGCAGCTTAGGGCCGAGGCTAAGCACAGATACGCAGTATTTT,CASSLGPRLSTDTQYF
TRBJ2-4,few,TRBV2,-,TGTGCCAGCAGACTGGACAGAACGATAAATCAGTACTTC,CASRLDRTINQYF
TRBJ1-1,-,TRBV30,TRBD1,TGTGCCTGGAGTGTACTCCGGGACAGGGGGCGGAAAACTGAAGCTTTCTTT,CAWSVLRDRGRKTEAFF
TRBJ2-3,-,TRBV6-5,TRBD1,TGTGCCAGCAGTTACGGGGACAGCTACAACACAGATACGCAGTATTTT,CASSYGDSYNTDTQYF
TRBJ2-7,-,TRBV28,TRBD1,TGTGCCAGCAGGACGGGACAGGCCCGGACCTACGAGCAGTACTTC,CASRTGQARTYEQYF
TRBJ2-1,few,TRBV7-9,-,TGTGCCAGCAGCTTAGCGGGTCAGAGAGGGTACAATGAGCAGTTCTTC,CASSLAGQRGYNEQFF
TRBJ2-1,-,TRBV29-1,TRBD2,TGCAGCGTTGAGGGCCTCGAGCGGGAGCTTAGAGATGAGCAGTTCTTC,CSVEGLERELRDEQFF
TRBJ2-1,few,TRBV6-4,-,TGTGCCAGCAGTGACTCGACCCGCCGAGAGCAGTTCTTC,CASSDSTRREQFF
TRBJ2-1,few,TRBV29-1,TRBD2,TGCAGCGGGAGGGAGGGAAGCAATGAGCAGTTCTTC,CSGREGSNEQFF
TRBJ1-5,-,TRBV27,-,TGTGCCAGCAGCAGACAGCTAGGCAATCAGCCCCAGCATTTT,CASSRQLGNQPQHF
TRBJ2-1,few,TRBV7-9,-,TGTGCCAGCAGCTCGAATGAGCAGTTCTTC,CASSSNEQFF
TRBJ2-7,few,TRBV11-1,-,TGTGCCAGCAGCCCCGGACGGGGAACCTACGAGCAGTACTTC,CASSPGRGTYEQYF
TRBJ2-2,few,TRBV4-3,TRBD1,TGCGCCAGCAGCCGTCACCGGGACAGGGGAACCGGGGAGCTGTTTTTT,CASSRHRDRGTGELFF
TRBJ1-1,once,TRBV4-1,-,TGCGCCAGCAGCGAGGGTCTAAAACAGGAGAACACTGAAGCTTTCTTT,CASSEGLKQENTEAFF
TRBJ2-5,few,TRBV4-1,-,TGCGCCAGCAGCCACCTCGAGGAAACCCAGTACTTC,CASSHLEETQYF
TRBJ2-3,-,TRBV11-2,-,TGTGCCAGCAGCTTAGGCGGGACCACAGATACGCAGTATTTT,CASSLGGTTDTQYF
TRBJ2-3,few,TRBV9,-,TGTGCCAGCAGCGTAGAAACTAGCAGAGATACGCAGTATTTT,CASSVETSRDTQYF
TRBJ2-5,-,TRBV29-1,TRBD1,TGCAGCGTGGACAGGGGCCTGGGAGAGACCCAGTACTTC,CSVDRGLGETQYF